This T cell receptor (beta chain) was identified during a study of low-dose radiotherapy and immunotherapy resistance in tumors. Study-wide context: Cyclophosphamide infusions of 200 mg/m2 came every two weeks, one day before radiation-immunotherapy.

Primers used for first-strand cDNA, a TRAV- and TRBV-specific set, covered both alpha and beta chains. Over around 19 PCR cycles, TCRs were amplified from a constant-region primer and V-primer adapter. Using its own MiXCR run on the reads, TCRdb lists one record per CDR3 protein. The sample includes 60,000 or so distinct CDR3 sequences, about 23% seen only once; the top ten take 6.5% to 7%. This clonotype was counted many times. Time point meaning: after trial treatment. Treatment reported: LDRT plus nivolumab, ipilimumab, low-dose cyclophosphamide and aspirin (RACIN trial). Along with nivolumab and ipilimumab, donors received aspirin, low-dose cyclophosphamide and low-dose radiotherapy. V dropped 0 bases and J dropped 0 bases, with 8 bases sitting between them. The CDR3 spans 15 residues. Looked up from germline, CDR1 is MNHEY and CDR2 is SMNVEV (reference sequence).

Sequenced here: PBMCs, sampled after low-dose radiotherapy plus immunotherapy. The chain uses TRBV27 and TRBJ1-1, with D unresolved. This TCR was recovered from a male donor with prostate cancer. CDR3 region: CASSLSFDLNTEAFF. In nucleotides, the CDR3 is TGTGCCAGCAGTTTATCGTTTGACTTGAACACTGAAGCTTTCTTT.